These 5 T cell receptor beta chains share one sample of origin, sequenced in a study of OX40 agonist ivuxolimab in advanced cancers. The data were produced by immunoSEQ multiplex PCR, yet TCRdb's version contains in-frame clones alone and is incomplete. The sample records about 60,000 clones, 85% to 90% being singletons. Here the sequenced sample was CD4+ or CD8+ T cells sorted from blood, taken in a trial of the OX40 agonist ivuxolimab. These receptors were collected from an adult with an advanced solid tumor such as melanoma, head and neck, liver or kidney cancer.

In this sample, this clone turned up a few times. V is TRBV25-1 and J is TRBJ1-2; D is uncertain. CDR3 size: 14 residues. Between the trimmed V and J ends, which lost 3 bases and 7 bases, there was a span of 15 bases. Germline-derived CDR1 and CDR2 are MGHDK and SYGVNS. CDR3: CASSDIGETVGYTF. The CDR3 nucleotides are TGTGCCAGCAGTGATATCGGAGAGACCGTTGGCTACACCTTC.

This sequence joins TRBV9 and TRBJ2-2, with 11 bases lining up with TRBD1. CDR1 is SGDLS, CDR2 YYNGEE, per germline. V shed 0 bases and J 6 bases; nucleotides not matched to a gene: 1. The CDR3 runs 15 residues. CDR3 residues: CASSVGDRGAGELFF. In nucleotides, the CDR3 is TGTGCCAGCAGCGTAGGGGACAGGGGGGCCGGGGAGCTGTTTTTT.

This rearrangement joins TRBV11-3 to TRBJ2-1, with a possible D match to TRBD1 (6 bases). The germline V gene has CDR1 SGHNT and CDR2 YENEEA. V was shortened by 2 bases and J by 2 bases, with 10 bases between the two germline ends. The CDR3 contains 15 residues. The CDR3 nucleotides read TGTGCCAGCAGCTTACGCCGGGACACCTACAATGAGCAGTTCTTC. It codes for CASSLRRDTYNEQFF.

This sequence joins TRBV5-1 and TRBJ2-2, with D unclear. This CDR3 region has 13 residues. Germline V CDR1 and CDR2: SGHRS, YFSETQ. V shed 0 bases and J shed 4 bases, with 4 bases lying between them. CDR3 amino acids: CASSLDPTGELFF. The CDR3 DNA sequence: TGCGCCAGCAGCTTGGACCCCACCGGGGAGCTGTTTTTT.

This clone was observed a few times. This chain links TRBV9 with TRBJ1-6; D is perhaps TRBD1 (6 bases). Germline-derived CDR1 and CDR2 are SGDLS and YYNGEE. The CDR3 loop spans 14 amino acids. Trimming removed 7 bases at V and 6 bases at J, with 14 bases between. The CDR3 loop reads CASSSYRANSPLHF. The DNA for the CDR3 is TGTGCCAGCTCCAGTTACAGGGCTAATTCACCCCTCCACTTT.